This T cell receptor beta chain was identified in a study of neurological immune-mediated disorders. Findings and caveats of the study: None of the CDR3 amino acid sequences of expanded clones were shared across subjects, and this suggested private repertoires in all groups. The repertoires of 18 of 34 multiple sclerosis patients were placed by phylogenetic grouping in a single related-CDR3 cluster, which may be a signature.

This clonotype occurred a few times. Its antigen remains unknown. The CDR3 loop spans 15 amino acids. The V gene's germline CDR1 is KGHSH and CDR2 LQKENI. V was cut by 1 base and J by 2 bases, with 8 bases left in between. Synthesis of cDNA used 5'RACE (with 10-nucleotide random UMIs). TCRdb re-called the 5' RACE reads through MiXCR, storing one row per CDR3 protein. The repertoire holds 85,000 to 100,000 distinct CDR3 sequences, approximately 3.3% seen once, with 5% to 7.5% in the top ten. The receptor was isolated from a woman in her late teens or twenties with multiple sclerosis. Sequencing was done on a sample of PBMCs. V gene TRBV18 combines with J gene TRBJ1-4; D gene ambiguous. The CDR3 sequence is CASSPQPGTNEKLFF. For the CDR3, the DNA is TGTGCCAGCTCACCACAACCGGGGACTAATGAAAAACTGTTTTTT.